These 24 T cell receptor beta chains were all obtained from the same sample, sequenced in a study of T-cell reconstitution after alpha-beta-depleted transplantation in children. Unique molecular identifiers were used in preparing the TCRbeta library. MiXCR, applied by TCRdb to the PCR reads, yields one record per CDR3 protein. Seen here are some 550,000 distinct CDR3 sequences, under 25% observed once, and the top ten hold 14%. Sequenced here: PBMCs, mostly from graft donor cells, sampled 360 days after TCRalphabeta/CD19-depleted stem cell transplant. These receptors came from a boy less than two years old who had a stem cell transplant for acute myeloid leukemia, so the T cells may come from the graft donor.

This clonotype was detected many times. The CDR3: CASSLRYENEQFF. The CDR3 nucleotides are TGTGCCAGCAGCCTAAGATATGAGAATGAGCAGTTCTTC. V usage is TRBV7-3 and J usage is TRBJ2-1; D not resolved. The CDR3 extends over 13 amino acids. Trimming took 5 bases from V and 7 from J, leaving 12 bases between them. Germline CDR1 SGHTA, CDR2 FQGTGA.

This clonotype was counted only a few times. The J gene is TRBJ1-1, the V gene TRBV29-1; D gene uncertain. This CDR3 has 13 residues. The germline gives CDR1 SQVTM, CDR2 ANQGSEA. The ends were cut back, 7 bases at V and 0 bases at J, with 12 bases in the middle. The CDR3 loop is CSGSREVNTEAFF. CDR3 DNA: TGCAGCGGTTCGAGGGAAGTGAACACTGAAGCTTTCTTT.

This rearrangement joins TRBV29-1 to TRBJ2-1; 8 bases are a match to TRBD2. Germline V CDR1 and CDR2: SQVTM, ANQGSEA. There are 15 residues in the CDR3. V dropped 3 bases and J dropped 0; count of bases not matched to a gene: 4. CDR3 nucleotide sequence: TGCAGCGTTGATTGGCGGGGGGCCTCCTACAATGAGCAGTTCTTC. Its protein product is CSVDWRGASYNEQFF.

The chain has TRBV7-2 and TRBJ2-7, with unresolved D. The CDR3 is made up of 11 amino acids. Germline V CDR1 and CDR2: SGHTA, FQGNSA. V gave up 4 bases and J gave up 5 bases, with 6 bases separating them. The CDR3, as DNA: TGTGCCAGCAGCTCACTCGACGAGCAGTACTTC. It codes for CASSSLDEQYF.

The sample holds many counts of this clonotype. The genes are TRBV27 and TRBJ1-1; D remains ambiguous. The CDR3 runs to 15 residues. The germline V gene has CDR1 MNHEY and CDR2 SMNVEV (reference sequence). With 0 bases removed from V and 5 bases from J, the gap between germline ends came to 13 bases. CDR3 nucleotides: TGTGCCAGCAGTTTATCTAGGGAGGCACAAACTGAAGCTTTCTTT. Its protein is CASSLSREAQTEAFF.

The chain recombines TRBV12-3 or TRBV12-4 with TRBJ2-1; maybe TRBD1 (6 bases). This CDR3 has 17 amino acids. Between the trimmed V and J ends, which lost 4 bases and 7 bases, there was a span of 23 bases. CDR3 coding DNA: TGTGCCAGCAGTTCCTCAGTTTTGGGGACACTTATTAATGAGCAGTTCTTC. Translating it yields CASSSSVLGTLINEQFF.

The CDR3 is CASSWGGLATDTQYF. In DNA, the CDR3 is TGTGCCAGCAGTTGGGGGGGACTAGCTACAGATACGCAGTATTTT. V and J are TRBV5-4 and TRBJ2-3; the match to TRBD2 covers 9 bases. The CDR3 covers 15 residues. J was trimmed by 3 bases and V by 5 bases; bases with no gene match: 7. Germline values: CDR1 SGHNT, CDR2 YYREEE (reference sequence).

The V call is TRBV2, the J call TRBJ2-1, with D possibly TRBD2 on 6 matching bases. V lost 4 bases, J lost 8 bases, and 6 bases lay in between. From germline, CDR1 is SNHLY and CDR2 FYNNEI. The CDR3 length is 11 residues. The CDR3 DNA follows: TGTGCCAGCAGTGGGGAGGATGAGCAGTTCTTC. Translating it yields CASSGEDEQFF.

This chain joins TRBV20-1 and TRBJ2-5; no reliable D call. Deletions cut 3 bases from V and 9 bases from J, with 14 bases between. Germline lookup yields CDR1 DFQATT and CDR2 SNEGSKA (reference sequence). The CDR3 spans 12 residues. For the CDR3, the DNA is TGCAGTGCTAGTTTCCCTGATCAGCCCCAGTACTTC. Its protein is CSASFPDQPQYF.

This sequence joins TRBV10-2 and TRBJ1-1, with unresolved D. Germline V gene lookup returns CDR1 WSHSY and CDR2 SAAADI. V gave up 5 bases and J gave up 0 bases, with 7 bases separating them. This CDR3 region has 13 residues. CDR3 sequence (DNA): TGCGCCAGCAGTATCGGGCTGAACACTGAAGCTTTCTTT. As protein: CASSIGLNTEAFF.

This chain links TRBV20-1 with TRBJ1-3; D perhaps matches TRBD1 (5 bases). Germline V lookup: CDR1 DFQATT, CDR2 SNEGSKA (reference sequence). CDR3 length equals 13 residues. Trimming shortened V by 6 bases and J by 9 bases, and 18 bases separated the two germline ends. The CDR3 DNA follows: TGCAGTGCCAGGACTGACTTGAGGGGCACCATATATTTT. This encodes CSARTDLRGTIYF.

The chain recombines TRBV9 with TRBJ2-5, with D unclear. CDR1 is SGDLS, CDR2 YYNGEE, per germline. V gave up 0 bases and J gave up 1 base, with 7 bases separating them. The CDR3 contains 14 residues. CDR3 amino acids: CASSVGGFQETQYF. The CDR3 nucleotides are TGTGCCAGCAGCGTAGGAGGATTCCAAGAGACCCAGTACTTC. The entire variable domain, with the rest obtained from reference TRBV9 and TRBJ2-5, is as follows: DSGVTQTPKHLITATGQRVTLRCSPRSGDLSVYWYQQSLDQGLQFLIQYYNGEERAKGNILERFSAQQFPDLHSELNLSSLELGDSALYFCASSVGGFQETQYFGPGTRLLVL.

Turning to this clonotype: A clone one base away is much larger, so this may be a read error. The chain joins TRBV20-1 to TRBJ2-1; TRBD1 might be the D (5 bases). This CDR3 is 15 amino acids long. Germline lookup yields CDR1 DFQATT and CDR2 SNEGSKA (reference sequence). The DNA for the CDR3 is TGCTGTGCTAGAGAACCCAGGGTGTACCCAAATGAGCAGTTCTTC. Protein sequence: CCAREPRVYPNEQFF.

This clonotype was picked up many times. The rearrangement links TRBV20-1 to TRBJ2-5; possibly TRBD2 for D (5 bases). The CDR3 totals 16 residues. V lost 1 base and J 1 base, leaving 16 bases between the germline ends. Per germline, CDR1 DFQATT and CDR2 SNEGSKA (reference sequence). The CDR3 sequence is CSARAPLVGSQETQYF. CDR3 coding DNA: TGCAGTGCTAGAGCCCCACTAGTCGGGTCCCAAGAGACCCAGTACTTC.

The V call is TRBV27, the J call TRBJ1-2; weak D call: TRBD1 (6 bases). V dropped 6 bases and J dropped 0 bases, with 14 bases sitting between them. Germline values: CDR1 MNHEY, CDR2 SMNVEV (reference sequence). This CDR3 region has 15 residues. The CDR3: CASRYKGGANYGYTF. CDR3 bases: TGTGCCAGCAGATATAAGGGGGGGGCTAACTATGGCTACACCTTC.

This CDR3 reads CSAVPPRLRGGRADTQYF. The CDR3, as DNA: TGCAGTGCTGTCCCTCCAAGGTTGCGGGGGGGACGGGCAGATACGCAGTATTTT. The genes are TRBV20-1 and TRBJ2-3, with 9 bases lining up with TRBD2. From germline, CDR1 is DFQATT and CDR2 SNEGSKA (reference sequence). The CDR3 consists of 18 residues. Trimming cost V 5 bases and J 4 bases; bases outside gene matches: 19.

This clonotype was counted only a few times. J is TRBJ2-1 and V is TRBV4-3; D unclear. CDR1 and CDR2 from the germline V gene are LGHNA and YSLEER. The CDR3 is 13 amino acids. Between the trimmed V and J ends, which lost 0 bases and 8 bases, there was a span of 8 bases. This CDR3 is CASSQDEYDEQFF. CDR3 sequence (DNA): TGCGCCAGCAGCCAAGATGAGTACGATGAGCAGTTCTTC.

The J gene is TRBJ2-7, the V gene TRBV20-1; the match to TRBD2 covers 9 bases. The V gene's germline CDR1 is DFQATT and CDR2 SNEGSKA (reference sequence). The V gene end was trimmed by 5 bases and the J gene end by 4 bases; junction bases not matched to a gene: 9. CDR3 length: 14 amino acids. In nucleotides, the CDR3 is TGCAGTGCTGACCCGGGACTAGCCCCATACGAGCAGTACGTC. Residues: CSADPGLAPYEQYV.

In this sample, this clonotype turned up a few times. The V call is TRBV7-8, the J call TRBJ2-1, with D unresolved. The CDR3 has 13 amino acids. The V gene lost 2 bases and the J gene lost 11 bases, with 13 bases spanning the gap. The germline CDR1 and CDR2 sequences are SGHVS and FQNEAQ. This chain's CDR3 is CASSLRLDPQQFF. CDR3 DNA: TGTGCCAGCAGCTTACGGCTAGACCCCCAGCAGTTCTTC.

Concerning this clonotype: Since a much larger clone is just one base distant, this may be a read error. The chain combines TRBV6-2 or TRBV6-3 with TRBJ2-7; D tentatively reads TRBD1 or TRBD2 (5 bases each). Between the trimmed V and J ends, which lost 7 bases and 0 bases, there was a span of 16 bases. The CDR3 has 15 residues. CDR1 is MNHEY and CDR2 is SVGEGT in the germline V gene. DNA for the CDR3: TGTGCCAGCAAGTTGGCTGCAGGGAGCTCCTACGAGCAGTACTTC. This encodes CASKLAAGSSYEQYF.

The chain has TRBV12-5 and TRBJ1-5; D is undetermined. The CDR3 totals 11 residues. Germline V lookup: CDR1 LGHNT, CDR2 FRNRAP. CDR3 sequence (DNA): TGTGTCAGTGGTTTGAACCAGCCCCAGCATTTT. This sequence encodes CVSGLNQPQHF.

The chain is built from TRBV20-1 and TRBJ1-3; D possibly corresponds to TRBD1 (6 bases). Germline CDR1 and CDR2: DFQATT and SNEGSKA (reference sequence). The ends were cut back, 3 bases at V and 7 bases at J, with 16 bases in the middle. The CDR3 length is 14 residues. The DNA of the CDR3 is TGCAGTGCTAGCCCCCCCCAGGGGAGGAACACCATATATTTT. This encodes CSASPPQGRNTIYF.

The chain is built from TRBV10-3 and TRBJ2-5; no definite D call. Germline-derived CDR1 and CDR2 are ENHRY and SYGVKD. Between the trimmed V and J ends, which lost 3 bases and 2 bases, there was a span of 4 bases. This CDR3 comprises 12 residues. CDR3 in DNA: TGTGCCATCAGTGATGGACAAGAGACCCAGTACTTC. Protein: CAISDGQETQYF.

This clonotype showed up many times. The rearrangement uses TRBV6-5 and TRBJ2-1; D could derive from TRBD1 or TRBD2 (5 bases each). V was cut by 2 bases and J by 7 bases, with 9 bases left in between. The germline V gene has CDR1 MNHEY and CDR2 SVGAGI. The CDR3 runs 13 residues. The CDR3 DNA is TGTGCCAGCAGTTACCGGGGCTGGAATGAGCAGTTCTTC. Encoded protein: CASSYRGWNEQFF.